This T cell receptor beta chain was obtained from a study of response to subunit inactivated influenza vaccine. Study results and limitations: Authors suggested seasonal influenza vaccinations each recruit few new T cells.

V was trimmed by 2 bases and J by 4 bases, leaving 16 bases between them. The CDR3 sequence is 16 residues long. The germline CDR1 and CDR2 sequences are MNHNS and SASEGT. This clonotype has just a few counts. Its target is not known. TCRdb reprocessed the RT-PCR reads with MiXCR, giving one entry per CDR3 protein. The table lists 600,000 to 850,000 distinct CDR3 sequences, 12% to 15% of them singletons. V is TRBV6-1 and J is TRBJ2-3; maybe TRBD2 (7 bases). The source was PBMCs from blood, collected less than 15 days before vaccination. This clonotype originated in a man aged 50-59 years who received an inactivated influenza vaccine. As DNA, the CDR3 is TGTGCCAGCAGTGAACGCGGGGGCGCGGGGCCAGATACGCAGTATTTT. Protein product: CASSERGGAGPDTQYF.